This record concerns one T cell receptor beta chain sequence. The data stem from a study of monozygotic twins with inflammatory bowel disease. TCRdb re-called the 5' RACE reads; every CDR3 protein appears as one record, without DNA. This listing includes about 160,000 distinct CDR3 sequences. The source is a human donor with ulcerative colitis or Crohn's disease, or a healthy co-twin of an affected twin (not recorded which). The sequenced sample was blood.

The CDR3 protein is CSARVVNYGYTF. V gene TRBV20-1 combines with J gene TRBJ1-2. The CDR3 loop spans 12 amino acids. Looked up from germline, CDR1 is DFQATT and CDR2 is SNEGSKA (reference sequence).